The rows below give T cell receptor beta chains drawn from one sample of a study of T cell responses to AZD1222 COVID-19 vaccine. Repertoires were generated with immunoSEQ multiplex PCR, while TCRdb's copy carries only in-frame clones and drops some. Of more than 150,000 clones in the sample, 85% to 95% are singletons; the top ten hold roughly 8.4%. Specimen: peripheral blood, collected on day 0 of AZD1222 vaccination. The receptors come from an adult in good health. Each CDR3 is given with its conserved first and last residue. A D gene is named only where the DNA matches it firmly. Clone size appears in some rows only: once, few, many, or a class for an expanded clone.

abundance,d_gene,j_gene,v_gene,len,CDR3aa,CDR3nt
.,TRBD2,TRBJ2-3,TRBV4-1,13,CASSFRDYNTQYF,TGCGCCAGCAGCTTCCGGGACTACAATACGCAGTATTTT
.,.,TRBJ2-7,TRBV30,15,CAWSVPWDSTYEQYF,TGTGCCTGGAGTGTACCTTGGGACTCAACCTACGAGCAGTACTTC
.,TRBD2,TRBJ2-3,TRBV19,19,CASRNIGLAGGRGPDTQYF,TGTGCCAGTAGAAACATCGGGCTAGCGGGAGGTCGGGGCCCAGATACGCAGTATTTT
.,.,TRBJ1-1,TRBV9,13,CASSPGGDTEAFF,TGTGCCAGCAGCCCCGGGGGGGACACTGAAGCTTTCTTT
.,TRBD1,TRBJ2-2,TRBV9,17,CASSVDTGTVNTGELFF,TGTGCCAGCAGCGTAGACACCGGGACAGTAAACACCGGGGAGCTGTTTTTT
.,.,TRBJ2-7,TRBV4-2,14,CASSQAPRSYEQYF,TGTGCCAGCAGCCAAGCCCCTAGGTCCTACGAGCAGTACTTC
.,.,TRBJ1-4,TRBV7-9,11,CASSDSKKLFF,TGTGCCAGCAGCGACAGCAAAAAACTGTTTTTT
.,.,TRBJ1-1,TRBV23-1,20,CASSQILILAPSLGNTEAFF,TGCGCCAGCAGTCAGATTCTAATCCTGGCCCCTTCTCTCGGCAACACTGAAGCTTTCTTT
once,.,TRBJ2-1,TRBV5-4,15,CASSSPGSPNNEQFF,TGTGCCAGCAGCTCCCCCGGGAGCCCGAACAATGAGCAGTTCTTC
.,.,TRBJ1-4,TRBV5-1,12,CASSLVGEGLFF,TGCGCCAGCAGCTTGGTTGGGGAGGGACTGTTTTTT
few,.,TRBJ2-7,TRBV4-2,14,CASSPGSRAHEQYF,TGTGCCAGCAGCCCCGGGAGTCGGGCCCACGAGCAGTACTTC
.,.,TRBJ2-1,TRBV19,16,CASSIVGGSSYNEQFF,TGTGCCAGTAGTATAGTCGGGGGAAGCTCCTACAATGAGCAGTTCTTC
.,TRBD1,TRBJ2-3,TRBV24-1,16,CATSDTGQWHGDTQYF,TGTGCCACCAGTGACACGGGACAGTGGCACGGGGATACGCAGTATTTT